This TCR beta chain was captured in a study of CD8 T cells in Susac syndrome. Reverse transcription of about 0.45 to 1 ug RNA was performed with random hexamers. Across 54 Vbeta and 13 Jbeta, immunoSEQ multiplex PCR amplified TCR beta CDR3. TCRdb fed the immunoSEQ multiplex PCR reads into MiXCR, producing one record per CDR3 protein. This table has approximately 150,000 distinct CDR3 sequences, under 95% appearing once. Study-wide results and caveats: As the study acknowledged, the number of individuals in its TCR sequencing and HLA analysis was relatively small.

Worth noting for this clonotype: No antigen is known for it.

J was trimmed by 7 bases and V by 3 bases; bases with no gene match: 9. Germline V gene lookup returns CDR1 LGHNA and CDR2 YNFKEQ. The CDR3 is 16 amino acids. The chain uses TRBV4-2 and TRBJ2-1, with 10 bases lining up with TRBD2. Sequences were obtained from CD4+ T cells from PBMCs. The clonotype originates from a human donor in good health. This CDR3 is CASSQSWASGSNEQFF. The CDR3 DNA sequence: TGTGCCAGCAGCCAGAGCTGGGCTAGCGGGAGTAATGAGCAGTTCTTC.